Listed below are T cell receptor beta chains from one sample, sequenced in a study of blood T cell repertoires in COVID-19. Only in-frame clones appear in the TCRdb table, and some are missing; sequencing was by immunoSEQ multiplex PCR. The table has about 430,000 clones, nearly 90% seen once; the top ten hold less than 1.5%. The sequenced sample consisted of PBMCs or T cells enriched from blood (not recorded which). Receptors were obtained from a woman aged 18-35 years who had been exposed to COVID-19. CDR3s include the opening cysteine and the closing phenylalanine or tryptophan. D genes are given only for firm matches. Clone size is shown for a subset of rows, as once, few, many or a class of expanded clone.

size,V,D,J,CDR3,DNA
NA,TRBV18,TRBD1,TRBJ2-1,CASLTRGTGAHEQFF,TGTGCCAGCTTGACGCGCGGGACAGGGGCCCATGAGCAGTTCTTC
NA,TRBV4-1,TRBD2,TRBJ2-4,CASSLGLAGEKNIQYF,TGCGCCAGCAGCCTAGGACTAGCCGGGGAAAAAAACATTCAGTACTTC
once,TRBV13,NA,TRBJ1-1,CASSTTGGGEAFF,TGTGCCAGCAGCACAACGGGCGGGGGTGAAGCTTTCTTT
NA,TRBV5-4,TRBD2,TRBJ2-4,CASSLDASGKVGAKNIQYF,TGTGCCAGCAGCTTGGACGCTAGCGGGAAAGTGGGGGCCAAAAACATTCAGTACTTC
NA,TRBV5-4,NA,TRBJ2-7,CASSLGRESYEQYF,TGTGCCAGCAGCTTGGGACGGGAATCCTACGAGCAGTACTTC
few,TRBV4-2,NA,TRBJ1-2,CASSQVQANYGYTF,TGTGCCAGCAGCCAAGTTCAGGCTAACTATGGCTACACCTTC
NA,TRBV7-2,TRBD1,TRBJ2-5,CASSQQGAKETQYF,TGTGCCAGCAGCCAACAGGGGGCAAAAGAGACCCAGTACTTC
NA,TRBV27,NA,TRBJ1-4,CASSLYSNEKLFF,TGTGCCAGCAGTTTATATTCAAATGAAAAACTGTTTTTT
once,TRBV7-9,TRBD1,TRBJ1-2,CASSLQGANYGYTF,TGTGCCAGCAGCTTACAGGGGGCTAACTATGGCTACACCTTC
NA,TRBV19,NA,TRBJ2-7,CASSPSQGSDYEQYF,TGTGCCAGTAGTCCTTCACAGGGAAGTGATTACGAGCAGTACTTC
NA,TRBV29-1,TRBD1,TRBJ2-7,CSVGSGTGGSEQYF,TGCAGCGTTGGGTCCGGAACAGGGGGTTCCGAGCAGTACTTC
NA,TRBV6-5,NA,TRBJ1-1,CASTLTRNTEAFF,TGTGCCAGCACTCTTACTAGGAACACTGAAGCTTTCTTT
NA,TRBV4-1,TRBD2,TRBJ2-3,CASSHRSGLAGTTDTQYF,TGCGCCAGCAGCCACCGATCGGGACTAGCGGGGACCACAGATACGCAGTATTTT
NA,TRBV5-1,TRBD1,TRBJ2-1,CASSRQQGAGEQFF,TGCGCCAGCAGCCGTCAACAGGGGGCAGGGGAGCAGTTCTTC
NA,TRBV14,NA,TRBJ2-7,CASSSQGVKYF,TGTGCCAGCAGCTCCCAGGGTGTTAAGTACTTC
NA,TRBV3-1/TRBV3-2,NA,TRBJ1-1,CASSPARAGAEAFF,TGTGCCAGCAGCCCCGCCAGGGCGGGAGCTGAAGCTTTCTTT
NA,TRBV3-1/TRBV3-2,NA,TRBJ2-3,CASSIYSSSDTQYF,TGTGCCAGCTCCATCTATTCTTCATCAGATACGCAGTATTTT
NA,TRBV19,NA,TRBJ2-7,CASSSIDRYYEQYF,TGTGCCAGTTCCTCAATCGACAGGTACTACGAGCAGTACTTC
NA,TRBV5-4,TRBD2,TRBJ2-5,CASSLGGGEETQYF,TGTGCCAGCAGCTTGGGGGGGGGAGAAGAGACCCAGTACTTC
NA,TRBV12-5,TRBD2,TRBJ2-1,CASGLALGGGHNEQFF,TGTGCTAGTGGTTTGGCCTTGGGGGGGGGACACAATGAGCAGTTCTTC
NA,TRBV24-1,NA,TRBJ2-1,CATSDPGNEQFF,TGTGCCACCAGTGATCCAGGGAATGAGCAGTTCTTC
NA,TRBV28,TRBD1,TRBJ1-4,CASRRTGTNEKLFF,TGTGCCAGCAGGCGGACAGGGACTAATGAAAAACTGTTTTTT
NA,TRBV5-1,TRBD1,TRBJ1-6,CASRPTGGTNNSPLHF,TGCGCCAGCAGACCTACAGGGGGCACAAATAATTCACCCCTCCACTTT
NA,TRBV4-3,NA,TRBJ1-6,CASSQEWGPHSPLHF,TGCGCCAGCAGCCAAGAATGGGGCCCCCATTCACCCCTCCACTTT
once,TRBV2,TRBD1,TRBJ2-7,CASSGQGMGEQYF,TGTGCCAGCAGTGGACAGGGTATGGGCGAGCAGTACTTC
NA,TRBV9,NA,TRBJ1-2,CASSVAGQQYYGYTF,TGTGCCAGCAGCGTAGCTGGACAGCAGTACTATGGCTACACCTTC
NA,TRBV6-6,NA,TRBJ2-7,CASKRPSSYEQYF,TGTGCCAGCAAGCGGCCCAGCTCCTACGAGCAGTACTTC
NA,TRBV29-1,TRBD2,TRBJ2-1,CSVDRPGTRPLDEQFF,TGCAGCGTTGACAGACCGGGGACTAGGCCCCTGGATGAGCAGTTCTTC
once,TRBV3-1/TRBV3-2,NA,TRBJ1-6,CASSQAAGGRSPLHF,TGTGCCAGCAGCCAAGCTGCGGGGGGACGGTCACCCCTCCACTTT
NA,TRBV14,NA,TRBJ2-5,CASSLFYPDRNKETQYF,TGTGCCAGCAGCCTTTTTTACCCGGACAGAAATAAAGAGACCCAGTACTTC
NA,TRBV7-2,NA,TRBJ2-7,CASSSGLIYEQYF,TGTGCCAGCAGCTCGGGACTGATATACGAGCAGTACTTC
NA,TRBV28,TRBD1,TRBJ1-3,CASSTGGANGNTIYF,TGTGCCAGCAGCACAGGGGGCGCAAATGGAAACACCATATATTTT
once,TRBV5-1,TRBD1,TRBJ2-7,CASSLEDRLYYEQYF,TGCGCCAGCAGCTTAGAGGACAGGCTATACTACGAGCAGTACTTC
NA,TRBV27,NA,TRBJ1-2,CASSTGGWGYTF,TGTGCCAGCAGTACGGGGGGTTGGGGCTACACCTTC
NA,TRBV28,TRBD1,TRBJ1-4,CASKPGQGHEKLFF,TGTGCCAGCAAACCGGGACAGGGTCATGAAAAACTGTTTTTT
NA,TRBV15,TRBD2,TRBJ2-2,CATSRSLAGGNTGELFF,TGTGCCACCAGCAGATCTCTAGCGGGGGGGAACACCGGGGAGCTGTTTTTT
NA,TRBV15,TRBD1,TRBJ2-7,CATSRGGTGSYEQYF,TGTGCCACCAGCAGAGGAGGGACAGGGTCCTACGAGCAGTACTTC
NA,TRBV4-3,NA,TRBJ1-2,CASSRQAINYGYTF,TGCGCCAGCAGCCGCCAGGCAATTAACTATGGCTACACCTTC
NA,TRBV28,NA,TRBJ1-2,CASSLPPEGYGYTF,TGTGCCAGCAGTTTACCACCGGAGGGCTATGGCTACACCTTC
NA,TRBV5-5,NA,TRBJ2-7,CASSLLGSYEQYF,TGTGCCAGCAGCTTGCTCGGTTCCTACGAGCAGTACTTC
NA,TRBV23-1,TRBD2,TRBJ2-1,CASSQWGLAGESSYNEQFF,TGCGCCAGCAGTCAATGGGGACTAGCGGGGGAAAGCTCCTACAATGAGCAGTTCTTC
NA,TRBV28,NA,TRBJ2-2,CASSLPSGELFF,TGTGCCAGCAGTTTACCTTCCGGGGAGCTGTTTTTT
NA,TRBV7-2,TRBD1,TRBJ2-3,CASSLRQGRSTDTQYF,TGTGCCAGCAGCTTACGACAGGGTCGGAGCACAGATACGCAGTATTTT
NA,TRBV4-1,NA,TRBJ2-7,CASSLALYREQYF,TGCGCCAGCAGCCTAGCCCTGTATAGGGAGCAGTACTTC
NA,TRBV29-1,TRBD1,TRBJ2-7,CSVADRGGSYEQYF,TGCAGCGTTGCCGACAGGGGCGGCTCCTACGAGCAGTACTTC
NA,TRBV9,TRBD1,TRBJ2-1,CASSTRVGTGGSNEQFF,TGTGCCAGCAGCACCCGGGTAGGGACAGGGGGGAGCAATGAGCAGTTCTTC
NA,TRBV3-1/TRBV3-2,TRBD2,TRBJ2-1,CASSRSSGGYNEQFF,TGTGCCAGCAGCAGATCGAGCGGGGGCTACAATGAGCAGTTCTTC